This TCR beta chain was sequenced during a study of human T cells and chemical hapten exposure. Note on this clonotype: The antigen is unknown.

Individual cDNA molecules in this library carried unique molecular identifiers. TCRdb called the RACE reads again in MiXCR, with one record for every CDR3 protein. The sample contains about 350,000 distinct CDR3 sequences, just under 6.5% of which appear only once. This CDR3 has 14 residues. Trimming cost V 0 bases and J 6 bases; bases outside gene matches: 2. Germline values: CDR1 SGHRS, CDR2 YFSETQ. Study observations and caveats: Unchanged with DPC sensitization were TCRs above 1 in 1000 frequency.

Time point specified: patch test 2, 6 weeks after DPC sensitization. Stated treatment: therapeutic diphenylcyclopropenone sensitization with weekly scalp DPC. The drawing of blood occurred before each patch test was applied. This clonotype originated in a woman aged 18-29 years with alopecia areata. Some clones in this sample may be carry-over from other donors' samples. The sequencing here drew on whole blood, taken in connection with sensitization to the hapten diphenylcyclopropenone (DPC). The genes are TRBV5-1 and TRBJ1-5; TRBD1 agrees at 8 bases. The CDR3 region has the DNA TGCGCCAGCAGCTTGGCAGGGGGCTTTCAGCCCCAGCATTTT. The encoded protein is CASSLAGGFQPQHF.